Following are 24 T cell receptor beta chains from one sample sequenced in a study of long-term antiretroviral therapy in people with HIV. Survey-level resolution applied to immunoSEQ assay v3.0. The assay was immunoSEQ multiplex PCR, and TCRdb's table has in-frame clones only and misses some. The table includes 25,000 to 35,000 clones, around 84% detected once. This material consisted of unsorted PBMCs, taken 0.8 years after starting antiretroviral therapy. The receptor source for this set is a woman aged 25 to 39 with HIV.

V gene TRBV9 combines with J gene TRBJ2-1; TRBD2 matches at 16 bases. The ends lost 4 bases at V and 2 bases at J; junction bases unmatched: 9. This CDR3 region has 19 residues. Looked up from germline, CDR1 is SGDLS and CDR2 is YYNGEE. CDR3 coding DNA: TGTGCCAGCAGCACGACGAGGGGACTAGCGGGGGGGCCCTACAATGAGCAGTTCTTC. It is translated as CASSTTRGLAGGPYNEQFF.

This chain links TRBV7-3 with TRBJ2-2; no clear D gene. Germline V gene sequence: CDR1 SGHTA, CDR2 FQGTGA. The CDR3 has 11 residues. V dropped 11 bases and J dropped 8 bases, with 12 bases sitting between them. CDR3 protein: CARLLEGELFF. For the CDR3, the DNA is TGTGCCCGACTCCTGGAGGGGGAGCTGTTTTTT.

CDR3: CASSNRGGGNNEQFF. In DNA form, the CDR3 reads TGTGCCAGTAGTAACAGGGGCGGGGGGAACAATGAGCAGTTCTTC. The chain joins TRBV19 to TRBJ2-1, with D perhaps matching TRBD2 (8 bases). Germline loops: CDR1 LNHDA, CDR2 SQIVND (reference sequence). Trimming cost V 4 bases and J 5 bases, with 15 bases left between them. This CDR3 contains 15 residues. Supplemented by reference TRBV19 and TRBJ2-1, the full variable domain reads DGGITQSPKYLFRKEGQNVTLSCEQNLNHDAMYWYRQDPGQGLRLIYYSQIVNDFQKGDIAEGYSVSREKKESFPLTVTSAQKNPTAFYLCASSNRGGGNNEQFFGPGTRLTVL.

The V call is TRBV7-6, the J call TRBJ2-1; D unresolved. CDR1 and CDR2 (germline): SGHVS, FNYEAQ. Trimming cost V 0 bases and J 8 bases, with 11 bases left between them. The CDR3 extends over 14 amino acids. CDR3 amino acids: CASSLAGLGYEQFF. The CDR3 region has the DNA TGTGCCAGCAGCTTAGCGGGATTGGGCTATGAGCAGTTCTTC.

The chain joins TRBV4-2 to TRBJ1-1; D not resolved. CDR3 length: 12 amino acids. The V gene's germline CDR1 is LGHNA and CDR2 YNFKEQ. V lost 3 bases and J 1 base, leaving 3 bases between the germline ends. The CDR3 nucleotides are TGTGCCAGCAGCCACGAGAACACTGAAGCTTTCTTT. This sequence encodes CASSHENTEAFF.

The J gene is TRBJ1-1, the V gene TRBV5-1; tentatively, D is TRBD1 (6 bases). V lost 0 bases and J 4 bases, leaving 19 bases between the germline ends. Germline V gene sequence: CDR1 SGHRS, CDR2 YFSETQ. This CDR3 is built from 17 residues. Written as DNA, the CDR3 is TGCGCCAGCAGCTTGGGAGGGGGTGGGACGCTTGGCACTGAAGCTTTCTTT. Its translation is CASSLGGGGTLGTEAFF. Full variable domain (outside the CDR3, taken from reference TRBV5-1 and TRBJ1-1): KAGVTQTPRYLIKTRGQQVTLSCSPISGHRSVSWYQQTPGQGLQFLFEYFSETQRNKGNFPGRFSGRQFSNSRSEMNVSTLELGDSALYLCASSLGGGGTLGTEAFFGQGTRLTVV.

The V and J genes are TRBV11-2 and TRBJ1-6; 7 bases are a match to TRBD1. The CDR3 is 16 residues long. With V trimmed by 3 bases and J by 8 bases, 10 bases remained unmatched. CDR1 SGHAT and CDR2 FQNNGV come from the germline V gene. The CDR3 nucleotides read TGTGCCAGCAGCTTGGGATTCCGGGACAGATATTCACCCCTCCACTTT. It encodes CASSLGFRDRYSPLHF.

In this sample, this clone turned up a few times. CDR3 protein: CASRAGASSYNSPLHF. The CDR3 DNA reads as TGTGCCAGCAGAGCAGGGGCCAGCTCCTATAATTCACCCCTCCACTTT. The V call is TRBV28, the J call TRBJ1-6, with a tentative D call TRBD1 (6 bases). Between the trimmed V and J ends, which lost 6 bases and 0 bases, there was a span of 12 bases. Germline V CDR1 and CDR2: MDHEN, SYDVKM. The CDR3 loop spans 16 amino acids. Together with reference TRBV28 and TRBJ1-6, the CDR3 gives the full variable domain: DVKVTQSSRYLVKRTGEKVFLECVQDMDHENMFWYRQDPGLGLRLIYFSYDVKMKEKGDIPEGYSVSREKKERFSLILESASTNQTSMYLCASRAGASSYNSPLHFGNGTRLTVT.

The chain uses TRBV6-1 and TRBJ2-5; weak D call: TRBD2 (6 bases). The germline V gene has CDR1 MNHNS and CDR2 SASEGT. The CDR3 has 15 residues. Deletions cut 1 base from V and 2 bases from J, with 11 bases between. CDR3 sequence reads: CASSEVSGTQETQYF. For the CDR3, the DNA is TGTGCCAGCAGTGAAGTTTCCGGGACTCAAGAGACCCAGTACTTC.

This chain joins TRBV11-2 and TRBJ2-2; 8 bases map to TRBD2. The V segment lost 7 bases and the J segment 3 bases; nucleotides outside the gene matches: 7. This CDR3 has 15 residues. The germline CDR1 and CDR2 sequences are SGHAT and FQNNGV. The CDR3 DNA sequence: TGTGCCAGCAATCCGGGGGGGCTTCACACCGGGGAGCTGTTTTTT. Protein: CASNPGGLHTGELFF.

This chain links TRBV4-1 with TRBJ2-7; TRBD1 is a possible D gene (6 bases). Germline loops: CDR1 MGHRA, CDR2 YSYEKL. This CDR3 spans 14 amino acids. The V end lost 3 bases, the J end lost 4 bases, and 13 bases lay between the germline ends. The CDR3 loop reads CASSHAGTSYEQYF. The CDR3 DNA follows: TGCGCCAGCAGCCACGCCGGGACATCTTACGAGCAGTACTTC.

The rearrangement links TRBV7-9 to TRBJ2-5; D is uncertain. The V end was cut by 8 bases, the J end by 2 bases, with 3 bases between. Per the germline V gene, CDR1 is SEHNR and CDR2 is FQNEAQ (reference sequence). This CDR3 is built from 10 residues. CDR3 coding DNA: TGTGCCAGCCAACAAGAGACCCAGTACTTC. Protein: CASQQETQYF.

The chain has TRBV5-1 and TRBJ1-2; TRBD1 matches 7 bases. V dropped 5 bases and J dropped 4; count of bases not matched to a gene: 8. This CDR3 is built from 14 residues. Germline CDR1 SGHRS, CDR2 YFSETQ. CDR3 coding DNA: TGCGCCAGCAGTGCCACTACAGGGGCCTATGGCTACACCTTC. It encodes CASSATTGAYGYTF.

The chain carries TRBV5-4 and TRBJ1-1, with a tentative D call TRBD1 (5 bases). Germline loops: CDR1 SGHNT, CDR2 YYREEE (reference sequence). Trimming took off 4 bases at V and 3 bases at J, with 22 bases between the two ends. This CDR3 region has 17 residues. CDR3 region: CASSPPPGHFADTEAFF. The DNA for the CDR3 is TGTGCCAGCAGCCCCCCACCAGGACATTTTGCGGACACTGAAGCTTTCTTT.

The chain uses TRBV7-2 and TRBJ1-6; no clear D gene. This CDR3 has 18 residues. Trimming removed 5 bases from V and 0 bases from J, with 17 bases in between. Germline-derived CDR1 and CDR2 are SGHTA and FQGNSA. DNA of the CDR3: TGTGCCAGCAGCCAGCGGACTCCCCTGAGCTCCTATAATTCACCCCTCCACTTT. It codes for CASSQRTPLSSYNSPLHF.

This clone appeared a single time. In DNA, the CDR3 is TGTGCCAGTAGTCCCCAGGGTAGCTCACCCCTCCACTTT. It codes for CASSPQGSSPLHF. The chain links TRBV19 to TRBJ1-6; perhaps TRBD1 as D (5 bases). The length of the CDR3 is 13 residues. The ends were cut back, 5 bases at V and 10 bases at J, with 12 bases in the middle. CDR1 and CDR2 (germline): LNHDA, SQIVND (reference sequence). Full variable domain (rest looked up from reference TRBV19 and TRBJ1-6): DGGITQSPKYLFRKEGQNVTLSCEQNLNHDAMYWYRQDPGQGLRLIYYSQIVNDFQKGDIAEGYSVSREKKESFPLTVTSAQKNPTAFYLCASSPQGSSPLHFGNGTRLTVT.

This clone was recorded a few times. The genes are TRBV18 and TRBJ1-2, with D possibly being TRBD1 (5 bases). V was trimmed by 2 bases and J by 3 bases, leaving 10 bases between them. The CDR3 is made up of 14 amino acids. The germline V gene has CDR1 KGHSH and CDR2 LQKENI. The CDR3 region is CASSPAGGDYGYTF. CDR3 coding DNA: TGTGCCAGCTCACCAGCGGGGGGGGACTATGGCTACACCTTC.

The chain recombines TRBV7-9 with TRBJ2-7; D is unresolved. This CDR3 spans 14 amino acids. The V and J ends lost 4 bases and 6 bases respectively, with 16 bases between them. Germline CDR1 SEHNR, CDR2 FQNEAQ (reference sequence). The CDR3 DNA reads TGTGCCAGCAGCTCTGACTCAAGATTCCGCGAGCAGTACGTC. Translating gives CASSSDSRFREQYV.

The J gene is TRBJ2-7, the V gene TRBV6-6, with TRBD1 as a possible D gene (5 bases). V shed 6 bases and J shed 1 base, with 10 bases lying between them. Per germline, CDR1 MNHNY and CDR2 SVGAGI (reference sequence). The CDR3 is made up of 13 amino acids. For the CDR3, the DNA is TGTGCCAGCAGGGCAGGGTGGTCCTACGAGCAGTACTTC. Protein sequence: CASRAGWSYEQYF.

In its sample, this clone was seen a few times. V and J are TRBV9 and TRBJ1-6; 11 bases match TRBD1. CDR1 SGDLS and CDR2 YYNGEE come from the germline V gene. CDR3 size: 15 residues. V lost 0 bases to trimming and J lost 8 bases; unmatched junction nucleotides: 1. CDR3 nucleotides: TGTGCCAGCAGCGTAGAGGGACAGGGGGATTCACCCCTCCACTTT. Translating it yields CASSVEGQGDSPLHF.

The chain employs TRBV27 and TRBJ2-1; 10 nucleotides match TRBD1. The V gene end was trimmed by 6 bases and the J gene end by 4 bases; junction bases not matched to a gene: 6. The germline gives CDR1 MNHEY, CDR2 SMNVEV (reference sequence). This CDR3 contains 15 residues. The CDR3 DNA is TGTGCCAGCAGCCTCGGGACAGGGGCATACAATGAGCAGTTCTTC. Amino acids: CASSLGTGAYNEQFF.

J is TRBJ1-4 and V is TRBV28; no definite D call. V gave up 4 bases and J gave up 5 bases, with 11 bases separating them. Germline CDR1 is MDHEN and CDR2 is SYDVKM. There are 14 residues in the CDR3. CDR3 sequence reads: CASSSRRSNEKLFF. The CDR3 DNA reads TGTGCCAGCAGTTCCCGTCGATCGAATGAAAAACTGTTTTTT.

The chain uses TRBV7-9 and TRBJ2-2, with TRBD1 as a possible D gene (6 bases). This CDR3 comprises 16 residues. V dropped 5 bases and J dropped 7 bases, with 20 bases sitting between them. Germline values: CDR1 SEHNR, CDR2 FQNEAQ (reference sequence). CDR3 sequence (DNA): TGTGCCAGCAGCAGAAATGGGGGCCCATCGTACGGGGAGCTGTTTTTT. It specifies CASSRNGGPSYGELFF.

The chain employs TRBV4-1 and TRBJ1-3, with a weak D call TRBD1 (5 bases). This CDR3 comprises 15 residues. CDR1 is MGHRA, CDR2 YSYEKL, per germline. V was pared by 2 bases and J by 3 bases, with 11 bases between. The CDR3 region is CASSQPTAFGNTIYF. CDR3 DNA sequence: TGCGCCAGCAGCCAACCGACAGCTTTTGGAAACACCATATATTTT.